This T cell receptor (beta chain) stems from a study of identical twins. The study, taken as a whole, reports: Clonotypes of the beta chain that were abundant in cord blood carried fewer insertions (memory repertoires showed none).

MiXCR was run by TCRdb on the 5' RACE reads, yielding one entry per CDR3 protein. The profile covers about 920,000 distinct CDR3 sequences, with roughly an eighth appearing a single time and 1.5% to 2% taken by the ten largest. There are a few counts of this clonotype. Its cognate antigen is unknown. The CDR3 length is 16 residues. The germline CDR1 and CDR2 sequences are SEHNR and FQNEAQ (reference sequence). V was clipped by 3 bases and J by 8 bases, with 20 bases between them. The same sample was also studied in work on yellow fever vaccine responses in identical twins.

This rearrangement joins TRBV7-9 to TRBJ2-1, with D unclear. Sequenced material: PBMCs. The source of this sequence is a woman between 18 and 30 years old in good health. CDR3 nucleotides: TGTGCCAGCAGCTTTTATTCTGTGGGCCGGAGCGATGAGCAGTTCTTC. Translating it yields CASSFYSVGRSDEQFF.